Below, 14 T cell receptor beta chains from the same sample are listed, as sequenced in a study of cytomegalovirus exposure and HLA in healthy donors. The PCR employed 60 Vbeta primers together with 13 Jbeta primers. Generated by immunoSEQ multiplex PCR, the TCRdb table keeps only in-frame clones and is missing some. This sample has roughly 180,000 clones, with roughly four fifths found just once. Sequencing input: PBMCs. These receptors were collected from a female donor in good health and CMV-seronegative.

The rearrangement links TRBV29-1 to TRBJ2-5; TRBD2 matches at 14 bases. V gave up 6 bases and J gave up 0 bases; unmatched junction bases: 9. Germline V gene sequence: CDR1 SQVTM, CDR2 ANQGSEA. This CDR3 is 17 amino acids long. The CDR3 DNA follows: TGCAGCGTAGCCCCGGGACTAGCGGGAGCGTACCAAGAGACCCAGTACTTC. Its translation is CSVAPGLAGAYQETQYF. The full variable domain, completed using reference TRBV29-1 and TRBJ2-5, is SAVISQKPSRDICQRGTSLTIQCQVDSQVTMMFWYRQQPGQSLTLIATANQGSEATYESGFVIDKFPISRPNLTFSTLTVSNMSPEDSSIYLCSVAPGLAGAYQETQYFGPGTRLLVL.

The chain links TRBV10-1 to TRBJ1-6, with D possibly matching TRBD1 (5 bases). The CDR3 spans 11 residues. V gave up 8 bases and J gave up 18 bases, with 17 bases separating them. Germline V gene sequence: CDR1 WNHNN, CDR2 SYGVQD (reference sequence). CDR3 sequence reads: CASRPGTRAHF. DNA for the CDR3: TGCGCCAGCCGGCCAGGGACTCGGGCCCACTTT.

This clone was seen a few times. The chain is built from TRBV6-5 and TRBJ1-2; D not resolved. Germline V gene data show CDR1 as MNHEY and CDR2 as SVGAGI. This CDR3 is 11 amino acids long. V was cut by 5 bases and J by 7 bases, with 8 bases left in between. This CDR3 reads CASSNNRGYTF. The CDR3 nucleotides are TGTGCCAGCAGTAACAACCGTGGCTACACCTTC.

This clone was seen only once. CDR3 amino acids: CASTLRGINYGYTF. CDR3 bases: TGTGCCAGCACCCTCAGGGGGATTAACTATGGCTACACCTTC. The chain is built from TRBV2 and TRBJ1-2; TRBD1 agrees at 7 bases. V gave up 7 bases and J gave up 1 base; unmatched junction bases: 6. From germline, CDR1 is SNHLY and CDR2 FYNNEI. CDR3 size: 14 residues.

This clone was seen once. The chain carries TRBV5-1 and TRBJ2-7, with 8 bases matching TRBD1. Per germline, CDR1 SGHRS and CDR2 YFSETQ. The junction had 8 bases not matched to a gene; V was cut back by 3 bases and J by 3 bases. The length of the CDR3 is 15 residues. CDR3 in amino acids: CASSWTGQGDYEQYF. CDR3 in DNA: TGCGCCAGCAGCTGGACAGGGCAAGGGGACTACGAGCAGTACTTC.

The sample holds one count of this clone. The chain couples TRBV6-1 to TRBJ1-2, with D hard to call. This CDR3 region has 11 residues. V was clipped by 7 bases and J by 8 bases, with 11 bases between them. Looked up from germline, CDR1 is MNHNS and CDR2 is SASEGT. DNA for the CDR3: TGTGCCAGCACTGGTCGAGTAGGCTACACCTTC. Amino acids: CASTGRVGYTF.

The chain joins TRBV5-1 to TRBJ2-1, with 7 bases that match TRBD1. The length of the CDR3 is 14 residues. The V segment lost 3 bases and the J segment 4 bases; nucleotides outside the gene matches: 4. Germline CDR1 SGHRS, CDR2 YFSETQ. The CDR3 here is CASSSTGIYNEQFF. The CDR3 region has the DNA TGCGCCAGCAGCTCGACAGGGATATACAATGAGCAGTTCTTC.

The chain uses TRBV19 and TRBJ2-1, with 9 bases that match TRBD1. Trimming took 2 bases from V and 7 from J; bases not matched to a gene: 21. The CDR3 has 20 residues. The germline V gene encodes CDR1 LNHDA and CDR2 SQIVND (reference sequence). CDR3 sequence reads: CASSIRGRWGTGGSRNEQFF. The CDR3 DNA reads TGTGCCAGTAGTATAAGAGGACGTTGGGGCACAGGGGGCAGCAGGAATGAGCAGTTCTTC.

For this clone: Other DNA sequences from this sample encode an identical CDR3 as well. The chain combines TRBV28 with TRBJ1-2; unclear D gene. V lost 3 bases to trimming and J lost 4 bases, with 6 bases between them. Germline assignment: CDR1 MDHEN and CDR2 SYDVKM. The CDR3 runs 12 residues. CDR3 bases: TGTGCCAGCAGTTTGGAGGGCTATGGCTACACCTTC. As protein: CASSLEGYGYTF.

The count of this clone is one. This chain connects TRBV4-2 to TRBJ1-2, with 8 bases that match TRBD1. The germline V gene has CDR1 LGHNA and CDR2 YNFKEQ. V trimming: 4 bases; J trimming: 2 bases; junction bases outside the gene matches: 3. The CDR3 spans 14 residues. CDR3 sequence reads: CASSPGQANYGYTF. CDR3 DNA: TGTGCCAGCAGCCCGGGACAGGCCAACTATGGCTACACCTTC.

The rearrangement joins TRBV19 to TRBJ2-1; no clear D gene. The germline gives CDR1 LNHDA, CDR2 SQIVND (reference sequence). Trimming shortened V by 3 bases and J by 7 bases, and 19 bases separated the two germline ends. The CDR3 consists of 16 residues. This CDR3 is CASSIFSGPGRNEQFF. CDR3 bases: TGTGCCAGTAGTATTTTTTCAGGCCCAGGTAGAAATGAGCAGTTCTTC.

This clone was recorded a few times. The chain uses TRBV28 and TRBJ1-2; D is possibly TRBD1 (6 bases). Germline V lookup: CDR1 MDHEN, CDR2 SYDVKM. V dropped 3 bases and J dropped 4 bases, with 9 bases sitting between them. The CDR3 spans 13 residues. CDR3 in amino acids: CASSFTGPYGYTF. For the CDR3, the DNA is TGTGCCAGCAGTTTCACAGGGCCCTATGGCTACACCTTC.

The CDR3 DNA reads as TGTGCCAGCAGCGTAGCGGTGGGTAGCGGGATCTACAATGAGCAGTTCTTC. Translation gives CASSVAVGSGIYNEQFF. The J gene is TRBJ2-1, the V gene TRBV9; 8 bases align to TRBD2. J lost 3 bases, V lost 0 bases, and 8 bases had no gene match. This CDR3 comprises 17 residues. The germline CDR1 and CDR2 sequences are SGDLS and YYNGEE.

The rearrangement links TRBV28 to TRBJ2-7; 9 positions match TRBD1. CDR3 length: 14 amino acids. Germline assignment: CDR1 MDHEN and CDR2 SYDVKM. V lost 6 bases to trimming and J lost 2 bases; unmatched junction nucleotides: 5. The CDR3 protein is CASSDRQGAYEQYF. The CDR3 coding sequence is TGTGCCAGCAGCGACCGACAGGGGGCCTACGAGCAGTACTTC.